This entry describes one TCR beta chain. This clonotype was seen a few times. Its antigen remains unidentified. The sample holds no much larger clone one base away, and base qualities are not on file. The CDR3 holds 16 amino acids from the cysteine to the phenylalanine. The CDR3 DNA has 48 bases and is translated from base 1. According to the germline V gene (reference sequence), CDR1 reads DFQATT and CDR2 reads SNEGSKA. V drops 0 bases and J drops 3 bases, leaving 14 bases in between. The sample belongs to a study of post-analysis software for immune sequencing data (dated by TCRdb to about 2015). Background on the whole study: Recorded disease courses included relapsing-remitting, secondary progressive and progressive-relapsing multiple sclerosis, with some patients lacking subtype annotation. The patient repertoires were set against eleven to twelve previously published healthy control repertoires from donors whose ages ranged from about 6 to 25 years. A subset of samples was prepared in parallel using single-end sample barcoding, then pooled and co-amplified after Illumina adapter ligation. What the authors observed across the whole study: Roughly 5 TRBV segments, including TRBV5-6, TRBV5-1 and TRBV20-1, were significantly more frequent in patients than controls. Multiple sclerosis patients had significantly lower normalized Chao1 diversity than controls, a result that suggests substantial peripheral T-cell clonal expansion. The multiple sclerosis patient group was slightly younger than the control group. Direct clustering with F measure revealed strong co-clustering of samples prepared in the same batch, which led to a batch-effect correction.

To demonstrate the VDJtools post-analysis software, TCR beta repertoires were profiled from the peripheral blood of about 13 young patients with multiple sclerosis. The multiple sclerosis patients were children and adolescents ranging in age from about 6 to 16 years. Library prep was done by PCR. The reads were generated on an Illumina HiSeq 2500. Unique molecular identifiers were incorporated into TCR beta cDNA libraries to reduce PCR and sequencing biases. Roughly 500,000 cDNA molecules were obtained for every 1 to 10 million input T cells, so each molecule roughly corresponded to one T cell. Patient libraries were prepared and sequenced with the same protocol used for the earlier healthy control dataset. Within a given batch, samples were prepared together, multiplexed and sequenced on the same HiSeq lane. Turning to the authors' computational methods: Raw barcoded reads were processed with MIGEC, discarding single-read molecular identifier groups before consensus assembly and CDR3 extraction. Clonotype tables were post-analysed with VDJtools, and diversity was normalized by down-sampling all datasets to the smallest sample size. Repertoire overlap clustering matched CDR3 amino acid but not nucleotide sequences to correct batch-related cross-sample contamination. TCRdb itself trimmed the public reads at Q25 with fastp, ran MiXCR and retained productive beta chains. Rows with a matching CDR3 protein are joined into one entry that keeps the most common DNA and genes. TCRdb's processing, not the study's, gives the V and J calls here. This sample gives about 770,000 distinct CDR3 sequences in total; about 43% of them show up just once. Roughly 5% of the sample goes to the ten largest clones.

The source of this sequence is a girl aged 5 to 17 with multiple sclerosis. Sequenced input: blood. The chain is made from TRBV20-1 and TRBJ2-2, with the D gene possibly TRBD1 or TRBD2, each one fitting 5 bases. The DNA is TGCAGTGCTAGAGATGTCGTAATGGGGGACACCGGGGAGCTGTTTTTT. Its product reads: CSARDVVMGDTGELFF.